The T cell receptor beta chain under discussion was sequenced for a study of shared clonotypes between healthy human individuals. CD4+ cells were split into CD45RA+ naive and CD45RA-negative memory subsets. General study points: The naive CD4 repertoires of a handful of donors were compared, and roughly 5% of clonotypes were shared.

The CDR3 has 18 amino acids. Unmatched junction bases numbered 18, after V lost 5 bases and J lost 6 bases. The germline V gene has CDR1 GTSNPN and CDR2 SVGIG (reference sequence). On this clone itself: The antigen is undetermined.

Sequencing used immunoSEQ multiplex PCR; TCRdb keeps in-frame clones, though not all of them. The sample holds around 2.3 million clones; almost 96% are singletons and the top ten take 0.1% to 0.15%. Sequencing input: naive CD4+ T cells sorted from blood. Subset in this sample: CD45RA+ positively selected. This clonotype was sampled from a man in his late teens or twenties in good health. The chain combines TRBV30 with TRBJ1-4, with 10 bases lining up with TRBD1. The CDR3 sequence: CAWGKTLRTGGLDEKLFF. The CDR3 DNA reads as TGTGCCTGGGGGAAGACACTCAGGACAGGGGGGTTGGATGAAAAACTGTTTTTT.